Reported below is one TCR beta chain. Antigen specificity is unknown. This entry comes from a study of CD8+CD57+ T cells in acquired aplastic anemia. Turning to the study itself: Roughly 3.1 ug was the average amount of DNA from sorted CD4+ and CD8+ cells. Healthy donor CD4+ samples were sequenced to a depth that averaged around 9.8 million reads. Whole-study findings and limits: In common between the patients and the controls were more than 25 CD8+ CDR3 sequences.

The CDR3 sequence is 13 residues long. The germline gives CDR1 SGHTA, CDR2 FQGNSA. Trimming pared 6 bases from V and 2 bases from J, leaving 10 bases between. Genomic DNA, the template, was used for profiling of the TCR beta VDJ and CDR3. In TCRdb, the reads were re-called with MiXCR into one record per CDR3 protein. Among roughly 170,000 distinct CDR3 sequences listed, 55% to 75% were seen once. This TCR came from a human donor in good health. The gene calls are TRBV7-2 and TRBJ2-5; D might be TRBD2 (6 bases). The sample was sorted CD4+, CD8+, or CD8+CD57+ T cells (not recorded which) from PBMCs. The CDR3 bases are TGTGCCAGCAGGGGGGGTCCACAAGAGACCCAGTACTTC. Its protein product is CASRGGPQETQYF.